The present entry profiles one T cell receptor beta chain with its context. Its specificity is not known. This record belongs to a study of cytomegalovirus exposure and HLA in healthy donors. Study-level points and caveats: Most TCR beta V segments were productive about 87% or about 30% of the time in an earlier analysis. In vitro testing confirmed a few CMV-associated chains as specific for CMV antigens.

The CDR3 extends over 15 amino acids. Germline CDR1 and CDR2: LNHNV and YYDKDF (reference sequence). With 4 bases clipped from V and 4 bases from J, the junction kept 10 bases outside the gene matches. A multiplex PCR was run with 60 Vbeta primers and 13 Jbeta primers. Here immunoSEQ multiplex PCR was the method, and the copy in TCRdb shows in-frame clones only, minus some. This sample contains around 150,000 clones. Each donor was nominally healthy when sampled (though unrecorded immune exposures were likely). The sequenced material came from PBMCs. The J gene is TRBJ2-7, the V gene TRBV15; the match to TRBD1 covers 7 bases. The receptor was derived from a man between 40 and 49 years old in good health and CMV-seronegative. CDR3 residues: CATSKESGTVYEQYF. For the CDR3, the DNA is TGTGCCACCAGCAAGGAGAGTGGGACAGTATACGAGCAGTACTTC.